This T cell receptor beta chain was recovered during a study of low-dose radiotherapy and immunotherapy resistance in tumors. The wider study: Patients received cyclophosphamide 200 mg/m2 intravenously every two weeks, the day before radiation-immunotherapy.

This clonotype was found many times. The CDR3 totals 14 residues. Germline loops: CDR1 DFQATT, CDR2 SNEGSKA (reference sequence). J was trimmed by 0 bases and V by 6 bases; bases with no gene match: 5. TRAV- and TRBV-specific primers were used for first-strand cDNA, which covered alpha and beta chains. TCRs were put through 20 to 25 PCR cycles of amplification with Phusion. A constant-region primer and the V-primer adapter served as the primer pair. TCRdb redid the calling of the reads with MiXCR, one entry per CDR3 protein. There are 57,000 or so distinct CDR3 sequences in the sample; 20% to 25% occur only once, and around 6% lies in the top ten. This sample's time point: before trial treatment.

The sample here was PBMCs, taken before treatment. The sequence was collected from a male donor with prostate cancer. The chain couples TRBV20-1 to TRBJ2-3; 8 bases align to TRBD1. The CDR3, as DNA: TGCAGTGCCCAGGGGGCGCTTAGCACAGATACGCAGTATTTT. Encoded protein: CSAQGALSTDTQYF.